Listed here are 4 T cell receptor beta chains from one sample, sequenced in a study of cytomegalovirus exposure and HLA in healthy donors. Use of 60 Vbeta and 13 Jbeta primers characterized the PCR. Sequencing used immunoSEQ multiplex PCR; TCRdb keeps in-frame clones, though not all of them. The data show approximately 220,000 clones, roughly 75% seen once. The sequencing sample was made of PBMCs. The receptors were sampled from a woman aged 25 to 39 in good health and CMV-seronegative.

This chain's CDR3 is CSASTGKNEQYF. Here the CDR3 DNA reads TGCAGCGCCTCGACAGGGAAAAACGAGCAGTACTTC. The rearrangement joins TRBV29-1 to TRBJ2-7, with 7 positions matching TRBD1. V trimming: 7 bases; J trimming: 5 bases; junction bases outside the gene matches: 8. The CDR3 covers 12 residues. The germline CDR1 and CDR2 sequences are SQVTM and ANQGSEA.

CDR3 DNA: TGCGCCAGCAGCTTTGGACTCTTTAACACTGAAGCTTTCTTT. It yields the protein CASSFGLFNTEAFF. The rearrangement joins TRBV5-1 to TRBJ1-1, with no clear D. The CDR3 has 14 residues. Trimming stripped 2 bases from V and 2 bases from J, with 10 bases between. CDR1 and CDR2 (germline): SGHRS, YFSETQ.

Points on this clone: Compared with germline, one end of the junction differs, possibly owing to a read error. The DNA for the CDR3 is TGTGCCAGCAGTTTGGCGGTTGCTAACTATGGCTACACCTTC. Its protein is CASSLAVANYGYTF. This chain links TRBV5-4 with TRBJ1-2, with D hard to call. The CDR3 length is 14 residues. Germline V lookup: CDR1 SGHNT, CDR2 YYREEE (reference sequence).

The rearrangement uses TRBV5-1 and TRBJ1-5; 11 nucleotides match TRBD1. Germline-derived CDR1 and CDR2 are SGHRS and YFSETQ. This CDR3 is 14 amino acids long. Unmatched junction bases numbered 4, after V lost 4 bases and J lost 7 bases. CDR3 region: CASSPGQGVQPQHF. As DNA, the CDR3 is TGCGCCAGCAGCCCGGGACAGGGGGTACAGCCCCAGCATTTT.